The rows below give T cell receptor beta chains drawn from one sample of a study of CD8 T cells in ankylosing spondylitis. TCRdb reprocessed the 5' RACE reads via MiXCR and lists one record per CDR3 protein. The table has about 140,000 distinct CDR3 sequences, roughly 8% seen once. Material for sequencing was synovial fluid, either unsorted or a sorted T cell fraction (not recorded which). Source of these receptors: a male donor with ankylosing spondylitis. CDR3s include the opening cysteine and the closing phenylalanine or tryptophan. A D gene is named only where the DNA matches it firmly. Expanded clones get a size class; other rows say once, few or many, or leave the size out.

V	D	J	size	DNA	CDR3
TRBV6-1	.	TRBJ1-3	.	TGTGCCAGCAGTGATCCTTATTCGGCTGGAAACACCATATATTTT	CASSDPYSAGNTIYF
TRBV29-1	TRBD1	TRBJ1-1	many	TGCACCGTGGCAGGGGGCGCTAACACTGAAGCTTTCTTT	CTVAGGANTEAFF
TRBV10-3	.	TRBJ2-1	.	TGTGCCATCAGTGAGGGGGATGAGCAGTTCTTC	CAISEGDEQFF
TRBV6-1	TRBD1	TRBJ2-2	.	TGTGCCAGCAGTGAGGACAGGGGCGCGAACACCGGGGAGCTGTTTTTT	CASSEDRGANTGELFF
TRBV15	.	TRBJ2-5	many	TGTGCCACCAGCCGTCCTGACGGGGACCAAGAGACCCAGTACTTC	CATSRPDGDQETQYF
TRBV2	.	TRBJ2-3	many	TGTGCCAGCAGTGAACAGCCTAGCTCAGATACGCAGTATTTT	CASSEQPSSDTQYF
TRBV18	.	TRBJ1-2	.	TGTGCCAGCTCAGGCAATAACTATGGCTACACCTTC	CASSGNNYGYTF
TRBV16	.	TRBJ1-2	many	TGTGCCAGCAGCCAATCTGTGCCGTATGGCTACACCTTC	CASSQSVPYGYTF
TRBV27	.	TRBJ1-1	.	TGTGCCAGCAGTCCCTGGGGGCGGCCTGACACTGAAGCTTTCTTT	CASSPWGRPDTEAFF
TRBV5-4	TRBD2	TRBJ2-1	few	TGTGCCAGCAGCTTGGGATCGGGGACTAGTAGCTACAATGAGCAGTTCTTC	CASSLGSGTSSYNEQFF
TRBV20-1	.	TRBJ1-1	few	TGCAGTGCTAGTAAGAACACTGAAGCTTTCTTT	CSASKNTEAFF
TRBV14	.	TRBJ1-1	few	TGTGCCAGCAGCCAAATAGGGCCGGGACGGACTTTCTTT	CASSQIGPGRTFF
TRBV7-9	.	TRBJ1-1	.	TGTGCCAGCAGTCGTAACGAACTGAAAGCTTTCTTT	CASSRNELKAFF
TRBV5-4	TRBD1	TRBJ2-2	.	TGTGCCAGCAGCTTGGCCCCGGGACAGGGTCCCGGGGAGCTGTTTTTT	CASSLAPGQGPGELFF
TRBV11-2	.	TRBJ2-6	many	TGTGCCAGCAGCTTTACTGGGGCCAACGTCCTGACTTTC	CASSFTGANVLTF
TRBV7-2	.	TRBJ1-2	many	TGTGCCAGCAGCCCCAGCGGATACTATGGCTACACCTTC	CASSPSGYYGYTF
TRBV7-2	TRBD1	TRBJ2-3	many	TGTGCCAGCAGCTTCAGAACCGGGACAGGGGGCGATACGCAGTATTTT	CASSFRTGTGGDTQYF
TRBV28	.	TRBJ2-1	many	TGTGCCAGCAGACCTCCCTACAATGAGCAGTTCTTC	CASRPPYNEQFF
TRBV2	TRBD1	TRBJ2-3	many	TGTGCCAGCAGGGACAGGTCAGATACGCAGTATTTT	CASRDRSDTQYF
TRBV5-1	TRBD2	TRBJ2-7	few	TGCGCCAGCAGCTTGGGTACGAATCCTAGCGGGAGCTCCTACGAGCAGTACTTC	CASSLGTNPSGSSYEQYF
TRBV10-2	TRBD2	TRBJ2-1	few	TGCGCCAGCAGGGCGAGGACTAGCGGGGGCTTTGAGCAGTTCTTC	CASRARTSGGFEQFF
TRBV20-1	TRBD2	TRBJ2-5	.	TGCAGTGCTAGAGATAAGAGCGGGGGGTCGGAGACCCAGTACTTC	CSARDKSGGSETQYF
TRBV20-1	TRBD1	TRBJ2-5	many	TGCAGTGCTCTTAAAGGGGGCGGGTCAGAGACCCAGTACTTC	CSALKGGGSETQYF
TRBV18	TRBD1	TRBJ2-1	.	TGTGCCAGCTCACCACAAAAAACAGGGGGCCGAGGTGAGCAGTTCTTC	CASSPQKTGGRGEQFF
TRBV14	TRBD2	TRBJ2-1	few	TGTGCCAGCAGCCAAGTGACTAGCGGGAGCGGCGAGCAGTTCTTC	CASSQVTSGSGEQFF
TRBV30	.	TRBJ2-3	few	TGTGCCTGGAGTGTAACAGCAGATACGCAGTATTTT	CAWSVTADTQYF
TRBV10-3	.	TRBJ2-7	many	TGTGCCATCAGTGAGGATCGCTACGAGCAGTACTTC	CAISEDRYEQYF
TRBV6-2/TRBV6-3	.	TRBJ2-3	.	TGTGCCAGCAGCTATCGGGACTCCACAGATACGCAGTATTTT	CASSYRDSTDTQYF
TRBV7-8	TRBD1	TRBJ2-7	many	TGTGCCAGCAGCCCGTTGAGGACAGGGGGCGAGCAGTACTTC	CASSPLRTGGEQYF
TRBV5-6	.	TRBJ1-5	few	TGTGCCAGCAGCTTCGGACAAGGGAGTCAGCCCCAGCATTTT	CASSFGQGSQPQHF
TRBV2	TRBD1	TRBJ1-1	few	TGTGCCAGCAGCGGACAGGGATCGGGTACTGAAGCTTTCTTT	CASSGQGSGTEAFF
TRBV20-1	.	TRBJ2-1	few	TGCAGTGCTAGAGGAGAAAAAGGGTTTACGAACAATGAGCAGTTCTTC	CSARGEKGFTNNEQFF
TRBV5-1	TRBD2	TRBJ2-7	few	TGCGCCAGCAGCTCGCCGACTAGCGGGCGAGGAGGTTCCAACGAGCAGTACTTC	CASSSPTSGRGGSNEQYF
TRBV4-2	TRBD1	TRBJ2-1	many	TGTGCCAGCAGCCAATTTGACAGGGAGATCCGAAATGAGCAGTTCTTC	CASSQFDREIRNEQFF
TRBV6-2/TRBV6-3	.	TRBJ2-7	few	TGTGCCAGCAGTTACGGACCTCGGGGACTCTCCTACGAGCAGTACTTC	CASSYGPRGLSYEQYF
TRBV7-2	TRBD1	TRBJ2-3	many	TGTGCCAGCAGCCCCGCAGGGGGCGACTTCACAGATACGCAGTATTTT	CASSPAGGDFTDTQYF
TRBV28	.	TRBJ2-2	many	TGTGCCAGCAGTTTGTTTTCCGGGGAGCTGTTTTTT	CASSLFSGELFF
TRBV4-2	.	TRBJ2-1	few	TGTGCCAGCAGCCAAGAGTTGCGGTGGGGGGGCGGGGACAATGAGCAGTTCTTC	CASSQELRWGGGDNEQFF
TRBV6-5	.	TRBJ1-5	.	TGTGCCAGCAGTTACGGCGAGGTGGGGCAGAGCAATCAGCCCCAGCATTTT	CASSYGEVGQSNQPQHF
TRBV20-1	.	TRBJ1-1	many	TGCAGTGCTAGAGCCCTAGGGGGGAGTGAAGCTTTCTTT	CSARALGGSEAFF
TRBV15	.	TRBJ2-7	.	TGTGCCACCAGCAGAGACAGCCTCGGCTCCTACGAGCAGTACTTC	CATSRDSLGSYEQYF
TRBV10-3	TRBD1	TRBJ2-7	many	TGTGCCATCAGTGCTACATCGGGACAGTTTTCCGAGCAGTACTTC	CAISATSGQFSEQYF
TRBV7-9	TRBD2	TRBJ2-1	.	TGTGCCAGCAGCTTAGGACTTACTAGCGGGGACTACAATGAGCAGTTCTTC	CASSLGLTSGDYNEQFF
TRBV28	.	TRBJ1-2	many	TGTGCCAGCAGTTCCGGACAGACTCCGTATGGCTACACCTTC	CASSSGQTPYGYTF
TRBV12-3/TRBV12-4	.	TRBJ1-4	few	TGTGCCACCTCGACCGAGAATGAAAAACTGTTTTTT	CATSTENEKLFF
TRBV7-2	.	TRBJ2-1	many	TGTGCCAGCAGCTTATCGGGGTGGGGGAATGAGCAGTTCTTC	CASSLSGWGNEQFF
TRBV6-5	TRBD1	TRBJ1-6	.	TGTGCCAGCAGTTCTCGACAGGGCGGAGTGCATTCACCCCTCCACTTT	CASSSRQGGVHSPLHF
TRBV29-1	TRBD1	TRBJ2-1	few	TGCAGCGTTGATGGGACAGGGTTCGATGAGCAGTTCTTC	CSVDGTGFDEQFF
TRBV20-1	.	TRBJ1-1	few	TGCAGTGCAGAAGGTCAGAACGAGAAAGCTTTCTTT	CSAEGQNEKAFF
TRBV7-2	TRBD2	TRBJ2-1	many	TGTGCCAGCAGCCTAAAAGCGGGAGTAGGTGAGCAGTTCTTC	CASSLKAGVGEQFF
TRBV4-2	TRBD2	TRBJ2-7	many	TGTGCCAGCAGCCAAGAGAACGGGAGGAACGAGCAGTACTTC	CASSQENGRNEQYF
TRBV29-1	TRBD1	TRBJ2-7	few	TGCAGCGTAAACTCGGGACAGGGCGAGCAGTACTTC	CSVNSGQGEQYF
TRBV24-1	.	TRBJ2-5	many	TGTGCCACCAGTGACCCGGAGGCGGCGGGGAGAGAAGAGACCCAGTACTTC	CATSDPEAAGREETQYF
TRBV7-2	.	TRBJ1-1	many	TGTGCCAGCAGCTTAAATTTGGCCACTGAAGCTTTCTTT	CASSLNLATEAFF